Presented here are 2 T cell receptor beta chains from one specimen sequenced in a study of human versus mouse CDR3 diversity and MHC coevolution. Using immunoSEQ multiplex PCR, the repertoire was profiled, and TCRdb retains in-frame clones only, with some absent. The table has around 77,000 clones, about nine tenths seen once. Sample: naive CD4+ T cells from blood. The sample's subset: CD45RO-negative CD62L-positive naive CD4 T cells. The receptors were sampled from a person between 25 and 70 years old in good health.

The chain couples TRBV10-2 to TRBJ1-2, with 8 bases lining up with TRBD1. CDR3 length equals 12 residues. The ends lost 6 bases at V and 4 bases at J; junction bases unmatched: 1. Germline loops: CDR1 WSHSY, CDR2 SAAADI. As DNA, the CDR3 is TGCGCCAGCAGAACAGGGGGCTATGGCTACACCTTC. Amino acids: CASRTGGYGYTF.

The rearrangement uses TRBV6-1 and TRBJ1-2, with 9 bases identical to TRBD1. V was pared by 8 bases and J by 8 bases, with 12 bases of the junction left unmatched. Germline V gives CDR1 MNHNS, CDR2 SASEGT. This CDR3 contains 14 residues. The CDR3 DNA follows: TGTGCCAGCCACTACACGGGACAGGGTAGGGGCTACACCTTC. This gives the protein CASHYTGQGRGYTF.